Presented here are 26 T cell receptor beta chains from one specimen sequenced in a study of cytomegalovirus exposure and HLA in healthy donors (dated by TCRdb to about 2017). The method was the immunoSEQ multiplex PCR assay. The multiplex PCR relied on a mix of 60 forward primers for TCR Vbeta segments and 13 reverse primers for TCR Jbeta segments. The immuneACCESS repertoire file appears here via TCRdb, limited to in-frame rearrangements. These files lack a portion of the clones; in checked studies, under half of the deficit traces to unresolved V genes, and the cause of the others is not known. The table for this sample lists around 110,000 clones; around three quarters of them were counted only once. The top ten constitute 4% to 5.5% of the sample. Sequencing input: PBMCs. These receptors all come from a young man in good health and CMV-seropositive.

This chain connects TRBV29-1 to TRBJ1-2; 8 nucleotides match TRBD1. This CDR3 contains 18 residues. Germline CDR1 reads SQVTM; CDR2 reads ANQGSEA. V dropped 0 bases and J dropped 6; count of bases not matched to a gene: 18. CDR3 loop: CSVEDFGQGHKTYNGYTF. In nucleotides, the CDR3 is TGCAGCGTTGAAGATTTTGGACAGGGCCACAAAACCTACAATGGCTACACCTTC.

The sample holds a few counts of this clone. In DNA, the CDR3 is TGTGCCAGCAGTTTATCCCTCCCGCGGGAAGGGCACAAAAACATTCAGTACTTC. Translation: CASSLSLPREGHKNIQYF. The genes are TRBV28 and TRBJ2-4; a weak D match, TRBD2 (6 bases). V was trimmed by 1 base and J by 3 bases, leaving 19 bases between them. The CDR3 runs to 18 residues. Germline values: CDR1 MDHEN, CDR2 SYDVKM.

This clone occurred a few times. The chain couples TRBV19 to TRBJ2-5; 7 bases line up with TRBD1. J gave up 5 bases and V 5 bases, and 2 bases lay outside the gene matches. The germline CDR1 and CDR2 sequences are LNHDA and SQIVND (reference sequence). This CDR3 has 12 amino acids. The CDR3 is CASSATGETQYF. The CDR3 nucleotides are TGTGCCAGTAGTGCGACAGGGGAGACCCAGTACTTC.

V and J are TRBV21-1 and TRBJ2-3; the table's D call, TRBD2, has no DNA check behind it. TRBV21-1 is annotated as a pseudogene. CDR3 length: 19 residues. Here the CDR3 DNA reads TGTGCCAGCAGCAAAGCTAGGGCTAGCGACCCGAATAGCACAGATACGCAGTATTTT. Protein: CASSKARASDPNSTDTQYF.

The CDR3 DNA reads TGTGCCAGCAGCCGAGGACACTTGTCGAACACTGAAGCTTTCTTT. As protein: CASSRGHLSNTEAFF. This chain connects TRBV11-1 to TRBJ1-1; a possible D gene is TRBD1 (5 bases). The germline gives CDR1 SGHAT, CDR2 FQDESV (reference sequence). The CDR3 covers 15 residues. Trimming pared 5 bases from V and 1 base from J, leaving 14 bases between.

The chain couples TRBV28 to TRBJ2-3, with TRBD1 identical over 9 bases. The CDR3 length is 14 residues. The V gene's germline CDR1 is MDHEN and CDR2 SYDVKM. Trimming took 9 bases from V and 5 from J; bases not matched to a gene: 9. CDR3 nucleotide sequence: TGTGCCAGTCGTAGGACAGGGGCAGGAGATACGCAGTATTTT. Its protein is CASRRTGAGDTQYF.

The V call is TRBV30, the J call TRBJ2-4; TRBD1 matches at 8 bases. The germline CDR1 and CDR2 sequences are GTSNPN and SVGIG (reference sequence). CDR3 size: 16 residues. J was trimmed by 8 bases and V by 2 bases; bases with no gene match: 14. DNA for the CDR3: TGTGCCTGGAGTCCCGGGACAGGCCACAGATCGTACATTCAGTACTTC. It specifies CAWSPGTGHRSYIQYF.

Note on this clone: The junction and the germline gene differ at one end; a read error may be behind it. The V and J genes are TRBV7-9 and TRBJ1-1, with D maybe TRBD1 (5 bases). This CDR3 has 11 amino acids. Germline CDR1 SEHNR, CDR2 FQNEAQ (reference sequence). The CDR3 reads CSSSPGIEAFF. CDR3 bases: TGTTCCAGCTCCCCAGGGATTGAAGCTTTCTTT.

The chain combines TRBV5-3 with TRBJ2-1; possibly TRBD2 for D (7 bases). TRBV5-3 is treated as an ORF (open reading frame) with a function not yet certain. CDR3 size: 17 residues. V was clipped by 1 base and J by 1 base, with 15 bases between them. In DNA form, the CDR3 reads TGTGCCAGAAGCTTGAGATGTGGGAGGGGGTCCTACAATGAGCAGTTCTTC. It specifies CARSLRCGRGSYNEQFF.

The gene calls are TRBV5-1 and TRBJ2-1; TRBD1 matches at 11 bases. With 3 bases clipped from V and 9 bases from J, the junction kept 11 bases outside the gene matches. The CDR3 has 16 amino acids. Per the germline V gene, CDR1 is SGHRS and CDR2 is YFSETQ. In nucleotides, the CDR3 is TGCGCCAGCAGCTACGGGACAGGGGGAGACCTAAGTGAGCAGTTCTTC. The encoded protein is CASSYGTGGDLSEQFF.

The CDR3, as DNA: TGTGCCAGCACTCAGGGACAGGGCTACGAGCAGTACTTC. Protein sequence: CASTQGQGYEQYF. This rearrangement joins TRBV6-1 to TRBJ2-7, with 9 bases identical to TRBD1. The CDR3 covers 13 residues. The germline CDR1 and CDR2 sequences are MNHNS and SASEGT. V trimming: 7 bases; J trimming: 3 bases; junction bases outside the gene matches: 4.

The chain links TRBV7-2 to TRBJ2-1, with 7 bases aligning to TRBD2. The V gene's germline CDR1 is SGHTA and CDR2 FQGNSA. This CDR3 contains 16 residues. J gave up 3 bases and V 4 bases, and 9 bases lay outside the gene matches. The CDR3 DNA reads TGTGCCAGCAGCTCCGAGGGAGGGGCCGTCTACAATGAGCAGTTCTTC. The encoded protein is CASSSEGGAVYNEQFF.

The V gene is TRBV9, the J gene TRBJ1-1; 7 nucleotides agree with TRBD1. Germline V gene data show CDR1 as SGDLS and CDR2 as YYNGEE. V lost 3 bases to trimming and J lost 1 base; unmatched junction nucleotides: 3. This CDR3 spans 14 amino acids. CDR3 in amino acids: CASSARQGNTEAFF. CDR3 DNA: TGTGCCAGCAGCGCCCGACAGGGGAACACTGAAGCTTTCTTT. The whole variable domain, remainder taken from reference TRBV9 and TRBJ1-1, is DSGVTQTPKHLITATGQRVTLRCSPRSGDLSVYWYQQSLDQGLQFLIQYYNGEERAKGNILERFSAQQFPDLHSELNLSSLELGDSALYFCASSARQGNTEAFFGQGTRLTVV.

Worth noting for this clone: The sample carries other DNA sequences with the same CDR3. This chain uses TRBV13 with TRBJ1-1; a possible D gene is TRBD1 (6 bases). CDR3 length: 16 residues. V lost 4 bases, J lost 3 bases, and 18 bases lay in between. The germline gives CDR1 PRHDT, CDR2 FYEKMQ (reference sequence). This CDR3 reads CASSSRLQGMYTEAFF. As DNA, the CDR3 is TGTGCCAGCAGCTCTCGACTGCAGGGGATGTACACTGAAGCTTTCTTT.

V usage is TRBV4-2 and J usage is TRBJ2-7; the D gene is possibly TRBD1 (5 bases). Germline CDR1 reads LGHNA; CDR2 reads YNFKEQ. The CDR3 contains 13 residues. V was pared by 1 base and J by 3 bases, with 7 bases between. The CDR3 nucleotides are TGTGCCAGCAGCCAAGGACAGCACTACGAGCAGTACTTC. Translated, it gives CASSQGQHYEQYF.

The chain combines TRBV6-6 with TRBJ1-3, with 8 bases lining up with TRBD1. CDR1 is MNHNY, CDR2 SVGAGI, per germline (reference sequence). The length of the CDR3 is 14 residues. With 6 bases clipped from V and 4 bases from J, the junction kept 5 bases outside the gene matches. The CDR3 here is CASRSTGVGNTIYF. For the CDR3, the DNA is TGTGCCAGCAGATCGACAGGGGTAGGAAACACCATATATTTT.

In DNA form, the CDR3 reads TGTGCCAGCAGCTTACAGGGACAGGGTTACACTGAAGCTTTCTTT. Translated: CASSLQGQGYTEAFF. The chain has TRBV7-2 and TRBJ1-1; 9 positions agree with TRBD1. The germline gives CDR1 SGHTA, CDR2 FQGNSA. The CDR3 totals 15 residues. With V trimmed by 2 bases and J by 3 bases, 4 bases remained unmatched.

J is TRBJ1-2 and V is TRBV10-3; TRBD1 agrees at 9 bases. This CDR3 has 13 residues. Germline V lookup: CDR1 ENHRY, CDR2 SYGVKD. Trimming at V came to 6 bases and at J to 2 bases, leaving 1 base not matched to a gene. CDR3 sequence (DNA): TGTGCCATCAGGACAGGGGGGAACTATGGCTACACCTTC. This encodes CAIRTGGNYGYTF.

The chain carries TRBV6-6 and TRBJ2-7; 13 bases map to TRBD2. This CDR3 spans 15 amino acids. The V gene end was trimmed by 6 bases and the J gene end by 5 bases; junction bases not matched to a gene: 7. Germline CDR1 reads MNHNY; CDR2 reads SVGAGI (reference sequence). CDR3 nucleotide sequence: TGTGCCAGCAGGAAGCCGGGACTAGCGGGACACGAGCAGTACTTC. This translates into CASRKPGLAGHEQYF.

V and J are TRBV7-2 and TRBJ2-1; TRBD2 matches 8 bases. V lost 2 bases to trimming and J lost 2 bases; unmatched junction nucleotides: 11. The CDR3 loop spans 18 amino acids. Per germline, CDR1 SGHTA and CDR2 FQGNSA. DNA of the CDR3: TGTGCCAGCAGCTTATTGCGGACACGGGGGGGGCCCTACAATGAGCAGTTCTTC. Residues: CASSLLRTRGGPYNEQFF. Together with reference TRBV7-2 and TRBJ2-1, the CDR3 gives the full variable domain: GAGVSQSPSNKVTEKGKDVELRCDPISGHTALYWYRQSLGQGLEFLIYFQGNSAPDKSGLPSDRFSAERTGGSVSTLTIQRTQQEDSAVYLCASSLLRTRGGPYNEQFFGPGTRLTVL.

The V gene is TRBV11-2, the J gene TRBJ2-2; 8 nucleotides line up with TRBD1. Germline V gene data show CDR1 as SGHAT and CDR2 as FQNNGV. This CDR3 spans 16 amino acids. J gave up 2 bases and V 5 bases, and 7 bases lay outside the gene matches. The CDR3 loop reads CASSRIQGANTGELFF. CDR3 DNA sequence: TGTGCCAGCAGCAGGATTCAGGGGGCAAACACCGGGGAGCTGTTTTTT.

CDR3 in amino acids: CASSRGGSGNTIYF. The CDR3 bases are TGTGCCAGTAGTCGAGGGGGCTCTGGAAACACCATATATTTT. The V gene is TRBV19, the J gene TRBJ1-3; perhaps TRBD1 as D (6 bases). The V and J ends lost 5 bases and 0 bases respectively, with 8 bases between them. Germline-derived CDR1 and CDR2 are LNHDA and SQIVND (reference sequence). This CDR3 contains 14 residues.

The table lists this clone with a few counts. V usage is TRBV30 and J usage is TRBJ1-5; 7 bases are a match to TRBD1. V was clipped by 3 bases and J by 3 bases; unmatched bases: 8. Germline CDR1 reads GTSNPN; CDR2 reads SVGIG (reference sequence). The CDR3 runs to 15 residues. The CDR3 reads CAWSRSDRNNQPQHF. The CDR3, as DNA: TGTGCCTGGAGCAGATCGGACAGGAACAATCAGCCCCAGCATTTT.

The J gene is TRBJ2-5, the V gene TRBV5-1; D remains unclear. The V end was cut by 4 bases, the J end by 1 base, with 17 bases between. CDR1 SGHRS and CDR2 YFSETQ come from the germline V gene. The CDR3 extends over 16 amino acids. CDR3 coding DNA: TGCGCCAGCAGCCCCACGATCTTGGAGCCCCAAGAGACCCAGTACTTC. Protein sequence: CASSPTILEPQETQYF.

V gene TRBV9 combines with J gene TRBJ1-3; D gene unclear. Germline CDR1 and CDR2: SGDLS and YYNGEE. V was trimmed by 4 bases and J by 3 bases, leaving 14 bases between them. The CDR3 sequence is 15 residues long. CDR3 coding DNA: TGTGCCAGCAGCCCCACCGCGATATATGGAAACACCATATATTTT. Translated: CASSPTAIYGNTIYF.

The chain couples TRBV19 to TRBJ1-5; TRBD1 agrees at 9 bases. The CDR3 has 19 residues. With V trimmed by 6 bases and J by 0 bases, 15 bases remained unmatched. The germline V gene encodes CDR1 LNHDA and CDR2 SQIVND (reference sequence). The CDR3 coding sequence is TGTGCCAGTAGCCGGAGCCCGGGACAGGGCGGATATAGCAATCAGCCCCAGCATTTT. Its protein is CASSRSPGQGGYSNQPQHF.